This T cell receptor (beta chain) was captured by sequencing in a study of T-cell memory formation after mild COVID-19. The J segment lost 4 bases and the V segment lost 5 bases, leaving 0 bases of the junction unmatched. The CDR3 is 12 residues long. Germline lookup yields CDR1 SEHNR and CDR2 FQNEAQ (reference sequence). TCRdb called the 5' RACE reads again in MiXCR, with one record for every CDR3 protein. The table includes fewer than 150,000 distinct CDR3 sequences, about 20% detected once. Sequencing input: PBMCs or a T cell subset sorted from them (not recorded which). This chain uses TRBV7-9 with TRBJ2-3; 7 bases map to TRBD1. The origin of this receptor is a man in his late teens or twenties who had mild COVID-19 (a few samples of this study predate the infection). Cell type and time point are not known. DNA for the CDR3: TGTGCCAGCAGCACAGGGGCAGATACGCAGTATTTT. It specifies CASSTGADTQYF.